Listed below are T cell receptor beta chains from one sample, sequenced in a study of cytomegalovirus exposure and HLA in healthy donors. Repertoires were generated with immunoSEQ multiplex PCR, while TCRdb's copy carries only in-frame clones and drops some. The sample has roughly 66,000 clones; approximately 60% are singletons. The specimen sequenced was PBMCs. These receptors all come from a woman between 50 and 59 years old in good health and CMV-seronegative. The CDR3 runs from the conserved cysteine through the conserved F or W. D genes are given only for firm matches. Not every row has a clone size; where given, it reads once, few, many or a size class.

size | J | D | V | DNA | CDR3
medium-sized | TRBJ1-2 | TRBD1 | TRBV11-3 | TGTGCCAGCAGCCCCCGCGGAGGGACAGGGGGATCTGGCTACACCTTC | CASSPRGGTGGSGYTF
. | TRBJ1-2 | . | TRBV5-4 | TGTGCCAGCAGCTTCCCGACAGGAGCTAACTATGGCTACACCTTC | CASSFPTGANYGYTF
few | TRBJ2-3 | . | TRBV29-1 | TGCAGCGTTTCGGGGATTGCAGATACGCAGTATTTT | CSVSGIADTQYF
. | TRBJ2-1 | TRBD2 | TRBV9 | TGTGCCAGCACCCTAGCGGGAGAGGTAGTAAATGAGCAGTTCTTC | CASTLAGEVVNEQFF
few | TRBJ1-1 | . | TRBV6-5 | TGTGCCAGCAGCCGCGGCGGTGAAGGCACTGAAGCTTTCTTT | CASSRGGEGTEAFF
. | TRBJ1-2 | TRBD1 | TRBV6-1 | TGTGCCAGCAGTGAGGGACAGGGTTATGGCTACACCTTC | CASSEGQGYGYTF
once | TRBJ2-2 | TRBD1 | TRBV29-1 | TGCAGCGTTAGAGGGGGCTTATCGAACACCGGGGAGCTGTTTTTT | CSVRGGLSNTGELFF
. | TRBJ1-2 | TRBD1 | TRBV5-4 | TGTGCCAGCAGCTTTGGAACAGGGGGCGTTAACTATGGCTACACCTTC | CASSFGTGGVNYGYTF
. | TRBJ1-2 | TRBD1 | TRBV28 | TGTGCCAGCAGGACAGGGCCCGGGTATGGCTACACCTTC | CASRTGPGYGYTF
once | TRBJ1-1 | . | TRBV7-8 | TGTGCCAGCAGCTTAGTCCAGAAGAACACTGAAGCTTTCTTT | CASSLVQKNTEAFF
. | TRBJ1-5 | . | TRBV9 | TGTGCCAGCAGCGTCCGGGACACCCAGGGATATAGCAATCAGCCCCAGCATTTT | CASSVRDTQGYSNQPQHF
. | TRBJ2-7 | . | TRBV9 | TGTGCCAGCAGCCCCCGCCCGTGGCTAGCGGAGCAGTACTTC | CASSPRPWLAEQYF
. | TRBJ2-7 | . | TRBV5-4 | TGTGCCAGCAGCTTATGGCAGGGGTTAGGCGAGCAGTACTTC | CASSLWQGLGEQYF
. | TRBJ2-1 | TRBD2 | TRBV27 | TGTGCCAGCAGGCGGGAGATTGTTACTGAGCAGTTCTTC | CASRREIVTEQFF
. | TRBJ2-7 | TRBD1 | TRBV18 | TGTGCCAGCTCACCGGGACAGGGGTCCTACGAGCAGTACTTC | CASSPGQGSYEQYF
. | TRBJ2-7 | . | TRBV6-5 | TGTGCCAGCAGTTATGGATTGGCACTAGTGAACTACGAGCAGTACTTC | CASSYGLALVNYEQYF